The TCR beta chain described here comes from a study of blood T cell repertoires in COVID-19. Here immunoSEQ multiplex PCR was the method, and the copy in TCRdb shows in-frame clones only, minus some. The sample shows 50,000 to 75,000 clones, 81% of them seen only once. The CDR3 sequence is 16 residues long. Germline lookup yields CDR1 SGHTA and CDR2 FQGTGA. With V trimmed by 5 bases and J by 1 base, 9 bases remained unmatched. This clonotype was obtained from a woman aged 80 or over with active or convalescent COVID-19. The chain is built from TRBV7-3 and TRBJ2-7, with TRBD2 matching over 9 bases. The sequencing sample was made of peripheral blood. This CDR3 is CASSGMSGGPSYEQYF. CDR3 in DNA: TGTGCCAGCAGCGGGATGAGCGGGGGGCCGTCCTACGAGCAGTACTTC.